The source of this T cell receptor (beta chain) is a study of T cells after yellow fever vaccination. Findings and caveats of the study: Weaker overall, the secondary response nonetheless peaked faster (day 5 versus 15).

There are a few counts of this clonotype. Antigen specificity is unknown. TCRdb analysed the 5' RACE reads with MiXCR anew, one entry per CDR3 protein. The sample contains roughly 520,000 distinct CDR3 sequences, 20% to 25% of which appear only once. This TCR was sampled from a man between 18 and 35 years old who received the YFV17D yellow fever vaccine. Sample: PBMCs, taken 21 days after the first yellow fever vaccination.

The CDR3 DNA is TGTGCCAGCAGGGGGACAGGGCCGAATCTAGATACGCAGTATTTT. It codes for CASRGTGPNLDTQYF. The chain joins TRBV27 to TRBJ2-3; 9 bases are a match to TRBD1. Germline CDR1 reads MNHEY; CDR2 reads SMNVEV (reference sequence). The CDR3 length is 15 residues. J lost 5 bases, V lost 6 bases, and 9 bases had no gene match.